The clone carrying this TCR beta chain was seen at least ten times. Its antigen is still unknown. This sample is drawn from a study of tumor and adjacent non-tumor tissue in lung cancer. Study summary: Stage I to III disease affected approximately 11 men and 5 women aged about 31 to 76.

TCRbeta libraries were built with three rounds of nested PCR, modified from ARM-PCR. One entry per CDR3 protein, called by TCRdb with MiXCR from the multiplex PCR reads. The sample lists approximately 71,000 distinct CDR3 sequences, 55% to 75% seen once, with about 19% in the top ten. Overall study results and limits: Top 100 clones took a larger repertoire share in normal lung. TCR diversity was significantly greater in tumor than normal lung tissue.

The template was RNA from unsorted bulk tissue. Newly diagnosed lung cancer patients had thoracic surgery in China, August–November 2014, without prior chemotherapy. This CDR3 has 14 amino acids. Germline V gene lookup returns CDR1 MNHNS and CDR2 SASEGT. Between the trimmed V and J ends, which lost 8 bases and 4 bases, there was a span of 15 bases. The origin of this receptor is a man aged 50-60 years with non-small cell lung cancer. Input material: lung tumor tissue. The rearrangement uses TRBV6-1 and TRBJ1-5, with D maybe TRBD1 (6 bases). The CDR3 sequence: CASDLSQGNQPQHF. CDR3 nucleotide sequence: TGTGCCAGCGACCTATCACAGGGTAATCAGCCCCAGCATTTT.